A selection of T cell receptor beta chains follows, all from one sample in a study of molecular identifiers for immune sequencing clone quantification. TCRdb analysed the PCR reads with MiXCR anew, one entry per CDR3 protein. Among about 640,000 distinct CDR3 sequences listed, roughly 21% were seen once. The sequencing input was naive CD8+ T cells from blood, with Jurkat cell RNA spiked in. Receptors originate from a human donor in good health. Some libraries in this study had Jurkat cell RNA spiked in. The CDR3 runs from the conserved cysteine through the conserved F or W. Size values are once, few and many counts, or a class for expanded clones, and some rows have none.

v_gene: TRBV7-6
abundance: many
CDR3aa: CASSTASGSSYEQYF

v_gene: TRBV7-2
abundance: few
CDR3aa: CASSSPRGGDNEQFF

v_gene: TRBV15
abundance: NA
CDR3aa: CATSYSGRTYEQYF

v_gene: TRBV27
abundance: few
CDR3aa: CASSFGQGTSPLHF

v_gene: TRBV27
abundance: NA
CDR3aa: CANQSLASSYNEQFF

v_gene: TRBV7-3
abundance: NA
CDR3aa: CASSSLGTSGRNEQFF

v_gene: TRBV28
abundance: many
CDR3aa: CASSWEGLDYEQYF

v_gene: TRBV4-1
abundance: many
CDR3aa: CASSQAGGGHQPQHF

v_gene: TRBV10-1
abundance: few
CDR3aa: CASSEVEKLAKNIQYF

v_gene: TRBV24-1
abundance: many
CDR3aa: CATSDGWGGQGLDTGELFF

v_gene: TRBV7-9
abundance: once
CDR3aa: CASSLSWGGSNTGELFF

v_gene: TRBV29-1
abundance: many
CDR3aa: CSVEDPDRIVIQGRTYTDTQYF

v_gene: TRBV25-1
abundance: many
CDR3aa: CASSEVGSYEQYF

v_gene: TRBV7-9
abundance: many
CDR3aa: CASALSSGELFF

v_gene: TRBV7-6
abundance: many
CDR3aa: CASSLIGGEAFF

v_gene: TRBV6-2/TRBV6-3
abundance: many
CDR3aa: CASSFETSGRAAYNEQFF

v_gene: TRBV7-2
abundance: many
CDR3aa: CASSFSDSYNEQFF

v_gene: TRBV30
abundance: once
CDR3aa: CAWSSGAGLAGQYF

v_gene: TRBV11-2
abundance: many
CDR3aa: CASSSAGGVETFF

v_gene: TRBV4-1
abundance: many
CDR3aa: CASSQQDRSNQPQHF

v_gene: TRBV27
abundance: few
CDR3aa: CASSSSRRGVETQYF

v_gene: TRBV6-5
abundance: many
CDR3aa: CASSYTRQARLNSPLHF

v_gene: TRBV6-5
abundance: few
CDR3aa: CASRRTGQGEKLIF

v_gene: TRBV7-6
abundance: NA
CDR3aa: CAGSAGTSRSTDTQYF

v_gene: TRBV20-1
abundance: many
CDR3aa: CSAFRQDYSYEQYF

v_gene: TRBV30
abundance: NA
CDR3aa: CARHHAGEFGNEQFF

v_gene: TRBV30
abundance: many
CDR3aa: CAWSHVGAMDEQFF

v_gene: TRBV4-1
abundance: few
CDR3aa: CASSQGLLRRDLRPQHF

v_gene: TRBV30
abundance: few
CDR3aa: CAGQGFYGYTF

v_gene: TRBV27
abundance: many
CDR3aa: CASRPGDGVATNEKLFF

v_gene: TRBV7-6
abundance: many
CDR3aa: CASSPEAGGEKLFF

v_gene: TRBV5-6
abundance: NA
CDR3aa: CASSLRRTDSNQPQHF

v_gene: TRBV6-6
abundance: many
CDR3aa: CASSYQAQYEQYF

v_gene: TRBV7-9
abundance: NA
CDR3aa: CASSLGGLPHEQYF

v_gene: TRBV19
abundance: NA
CDR3aa: CASSIVLAGIYNEQFF

v_gene: TRBV11-2
abundance: many
CDR3aa: CASSYSTGGAYEQYF

v_gene: TRBV5-6
abundance: many
CDR3aa: CASSLGDPWSYEQYF

v_gene: TRBV7-9
abundance: many
CDR3aa: CASSSGQTEGYEQYF

v_gene: TRBV3-1
abundance: many
CDR3aa: CASSQINTGELFF

v_gene: TRBV12-3/TRBV12-4
abundance: NA
CDR3aa: CASRFVNYEQYF

v_gene: TRBV6-2/TRBV6-3
abundance: many
CDR3aa: CASNPQMNTEAFF

v_gene: TRBV2
abundance: many
CDR3aa: CASSVSNTGELFF

v_gene: TRBV7-3
abundance: many
CDR3aa: CASSLGLALSSYNEQFF

v_gene: TRBV7-9
abundance: many
CDR3aa: CASSSTTPGTSGDTPTDTQYF

v_gene: TRBV29-1
abundance: many
CDR3aa: CSVGLTGAYNEQFF

v_gene: TRBV7-2
abundance: many
CDR3aa: CASSLRGRDTEAFF

v_gene: TRBV20-1
abundance: many
CDR3aa: CSARGENEQFF

v_gene: TRBV19
abundance: NA
CDR3aa: CASSIGDSEQCF

v_gene: TRBV20-1
abundance: many
CDR3aa: CSARDLDRLAETDTQYF

v_gene: TRBV27
abundance: few
CDR3aa: CASSWGLEQYF

v_gene: TRBV7-9
abundance: few
CDR3aa: CASSLPGREYEQYF

v_gene: TRBV12-3/TRBV12-4
abundance: many
CDR3aa: CASSFGAHTGGGFF

v_gene: TRBV4-2
abundance: NA
CDR3aa: CASSQAGHLISGNTIYF

v_gene: TRBV6-5
abundance: few
CDR3aa: CASSYSGRLIYEQYF

v_gene: TRBV5-8
abundance: few
CDR3aa: CASSPLQGQETQYF